This is a list of T cell receptor beta chains from one sample in a study of cytomegalovirus exposure and HLA in healthy donors. Clones were sequenced by immunoSEQ multiplex PCR, and TCRdb holds only the in-frame ones, with some missing. Of 130,000 or so clones detected, about 90% appear once; the ten largest clones hold 5.5% to 7%. Sequenced material: PBMCs. The receptor source for this set is a young woman in good health and CMV-seropositive. The CDR3 runs from the conserved cysteine through the conserved F or W. A D gene is named only where the DNA matches it firmly. Clone size is given for some rows only: seen once, a few or many times, or a class if the clone is expanded.

len: 15
abundance: -
j_gene: TRBJ2-7
d_gene: TRBD1
v_gene: TRBV27
CDR3nt: TGTGCCAGTTTCACCCCCCGGACAGGGGGCTACGAGCAGTACTTC
CDR3aa: CASFTPRTGGYEQYF

len: 15
abundance: -
j_gene: TRBJ2-3
d_gene: -
v_gene: TRBV5-4
CDR3nt: TGTGCCAGCAGCTTGGCCGAGCGGGCGGGAGATACGCAGTATTTT
CDR3aa: CASSLAERAGDTQYF

len: 15
abundance: -
j_gene: TRBJ2-5
d_gene: TRBD2
v_gene: TRBV5-4
CDR3nt: TGTGCCAGCAGCCTGCCTAGCGGTAATCAAGAGACCCAGTACTTC
CDR3aa: CASSLPSGNQETQYF

len: 15
abundance: once
j_gene: TRBJ2-3
d_gene: -
v_gene: TRBV6-5
CDR3nt: TGTGCCAGCAGTTCCCGGACTAGGGGGACAGATACGCAGTATTTT
CDR3aa: CASSSRTRGTDTQYF

len: 18
abundance: -
j_gene: TRBJ2-7
d_gene: TRBD1
v_gene: TRBV29-1
CDR3nt: TGCAGCGTCAGTGGGGACAGGGAAGTGTTTTTGGGCTCCTACGAGCAGTACTTC
CDR3aa: CSVSGDREVFLGSYEQYF

len: 14
abundance: -
j_gene: TRBJ2-3
d_gene: -
v_gene: TRBV5-6
CDR3nt: TGTGCCAGCAGCTCCGGGACTTCGACAGATACGCAGTATTTT
CDR3aa: CASSSGTSTDTQYF

len: 16
abundance: -
j_gene: TRBJ2-4
d_gene: TRBD1
v_gene: TRBV4-1
CDR3nt: TGCGCCAGCAGCCAAGAAGCCGGGACAGCTGGAGACATTCAGTACTTC
CDR3aa: CASSQEAGTAGDIQYF

len: 16
abundance: -
j_gene: TRBJ2-3
d_gene: -
v_gene: TRBV29-1
CDR3nt: TGCAGCGTTTCCTATCCAGCTAGCGAAAACACAGATACGCAGTATTTT
CDR3aa: CSVSYPASENTDTQYF

len: 15
abundance: -
j_gene: TRBJ2-7
d_gene: -
v_gene: TRBV27
CDR3nt: TGTGCCAGCAGTTCCCGAGACTCGAAAACCCACGAGCAGTACTTC
CDR3aa: CASSSRDSKTHEQYF

len: 16
abundance: -
j_gene: TRBJ2-5
d_gene: -
v_gene: TRBV5-1
CDR3nt: TGCGCCAGCAGCCAGAGGGTGGGCGGGTCGGAGGAGACCCAGTACTTC
CDR3aa: CASSQRVGGSEETQYF

len: 14
abundance: -
j_gene: TRBJ2-3
d_gene: TRBD2
v_gene: TRBV9
CDR3nt: TGTGCCAGCAGCGTGGGACTAGTAAGCGATACGCAGTATTTT
CDR3aa: CASSVGLVSDTQYF

len: 17
abundance: -
j_gene: TRBJ2-7
d_gene: TRBD1
v_gene: TRBV5-4
CDR3nt: TGTGCCAGCAGCCCCGGGACAGGACCTATTACCTACGTGGAGCAGTACTTC
CDR3aa: CASSPGTGPITYVEQYF

len: 11
abundance: few
j_gene: TRBJ2-1
d_gene: TRBD1
v_gene: TRBV29-1
CDR3nt: TGCAGCGGCGGACAGGACAATGAGCAGTTCTTC
CDR3aa: CSGGQDNEQFF

len: 14
abundance: -
j_gene: TRBJ1-6
d_gene: TRBD1
v_gene: TRBV2
CDR3nt: TGTGCCAGCAGCGACGGGACAGGTGTTTCACCCCTCCACTTT
CDR3aa: CASSDGTGVSPLHF

len: 14
abundance: -
j_gene: TRBJ2-4
d_gene: -
v_gene: TRBV5-1
CDR3nt: TGCGCCAGCAGCTTGGGACTAGAGAAAAACATTCAGTACTTC
CDR3aa: CASSLGLEKNIQYF

len: 15
abundance: -
j_gene: TRBJ2-1
d_gene: TRBD2
v_gene: TRBV27
CDR3nt: TGTGCCAGCGGGGGTAGCGGGGGGTTTGACAATGAGCAGTTCTTC
CDR3aa: CASGGSGGFDNEQFF

len: 15
abundance: -
j_gene: TRBJ2-1
d_gene: TRBD2
v_gene: TRBV6-1
CDR3nt: TGTGCCAGCAGTGCCAGCGGGACTAGCGGCTACGAGCAGTTCTTC
CDR3aa: CASSASGTSGYEQFF

len: 14
abundance: -
j_gene: TRBJ2-3
d_gene: -
v_gene: TRBV4-1
CDR3nt: TGCGCCAGCAGTGTGACTTCTAGCACAGATACGCAGTATTTT
CDR3aa: CASSVTSSTDTQYF

len: 15
abundance: -
j_gene: TRBJ1-1
d_gene: -
v_gene: TRBV2
CDR3nt: TGTGCCAGCAGAACGAGCAGCGCTATGAACACTGAAGCTTTCTTT
CDR3aa: CASRTSSAMNTEAFF

len: 16
abundance: -
j_gene: TRBJ2-5
d_gene: TRBD1
v_gene: TRBV5-6
CDR3nt: TGTGCCAGCAGGCGAGCCGGGACAGGGGGCTCGGAGACCCAGTACTTC
CDR3aa: CASRRAGTGGSETQYF

len: 16
abundance: -
j_gene: TRBJ2-7
d_gene: TRBD1
v_gene: TRBV10-3
CDR3nt: TGTGCCATCAGTGGATCCCCGGGACAGGGGGGAAACGAGCAGTACTTC
CDR3aa: CAISGSPGQGGNEQYF

len: 16
abundance: -
j_gene: TRBJ1-2
d_gene: -
v_gene: TRBV4-1
CDR3nt: TGCGCCAGCAGCCAACCCTTGAGGGGGAAGAGGCATGGCTACACCTTC
CDR3aa: CASSQPLRGKRHGYTF

len: 17
abundance: -
j_gene: TRBJ2-3
d_gene: TRBD2
v_gene: TRBV5-1
CDR3nt: TGCGCCAGCAGCCCGCTTTTTACTAGCGGGAGCATAGATACGCAGTATTTT
CDR3aa: CASSPLFTSGSIDTQYF

len: 15
abundance: -
j_gene: TRBJ2-1
d_gene: TRBD2
v_gene: TRBV2
CDR3nt: TGTGCCAGCAGTGGGGGACTAGCAGCATACAATGAGCAGTTCTTC
CDR3aa: CASSGGLAAYNEQFF

len: 17
abundance: -
j_gene: TRBJ1-1
d_gene: -
v_gene: TRBV10-3
CDR3nt: TGTGCCATCAGTGGCGGACAGCCAGGCGCACACTACACTGAAGCTTTCTTT
CDR3aa: CAISGGQPGAHYTEAFF

len: 16
abundance: -
j_gene: TRBJ1-1
d_gene: TRBD1
v_gene: TRBV11-2
CDR3nt: TGTGCCAGCAGAAACTTCAAAGCAGGGGGTATCACTGAAGCTTTCTTT
CDR3aa: CASRNFKAGGITEAFF

len: 15
abundance: -
j_gene: TRBJ1-1
d_gene: TRBD1
v_gene: TRBV6-6
CDR3nt: TGTGCCAGCCGACACCCGGGACAGGGGAACACTGAAGCTTTCTTT
CDR3aa: CASRHPGQGNTEAFF

len: 13
abundance: -
j_gene: TRBJ2-7
d_gene: TRBD2
v_gene: TRBV27
CDR3nt: TGTGCCAGCAGGAAAAGCGGGAGGTACGAGCAGTACTTC
CDR3aa: CASRKSGRYEQYF

len: 15
abundance: few
j_gene: TRBJ2-7
d_gene: TRBD1
v_gene: TRBV27
CDR3nt: TGTGCCAGCAGTTCGTTAGGGGACAGGGGACTCGAGCAGTACTTC
CDR3aa: CASSSLGDRGLEQYF

len: 16
abundance: -
j_gene: TRBJ1-3
d_gene: TRBD1
v_gene: TRBV6-1
CDR3nt: TGTGCCAGCAGTGAGGCCAGGGACAGGAATGGAAACACCATATATTTT
CDR3aa: CASSEARDRNGNTIYF

len: 15
abundance: -
j_gene: TRBJ2-5
d_gene: -
v_gene: TRBV5-1
CDR3nt: TGCGCCAGCAGCTTGGCCGAGGACTTCCAAGAGACCCAGTACTTC
CDR3aa: CASSLAEDFQETQYF

len: 16
abundance: -
j_gene: TRBJ2-7
d_gene: -
v_gene: TRBV5-4
CDR3nt: TGTGCCAGCAGCACGAAGGTCGGGGGGCCCTCGGGTGAGCAGTACTTC
CDR3aa: CASSTKVGGPSGEQYF